This T cell receptor beta chain is from a study of cytomegalovirus exposure and HLA in healthy donors (dated by TCRdb to about 2017). For the wider study: An earlier analysis of several hundred of the donors reported under 300 Gb of sequence data and around 110 million unique TCR beta sequences obtained from 180 million or so T cells. Roughly 290 gigabases of sequencing data and around 85 million unique TCR sequences made up an early release that covered approximately 620 HLA-typed donors. Among the roughly 410 genotyped donors, approximately 82% belonged to the genetic ancestry cluster associated with self-reported Caucasian donors. The study aimed to test whether cataloging public T cell receptors could reveal signatures of past pathogen exposure. Using immunosequencing, the study profiled T cell repertoires from 640 or so subjects and related those repertoires to cytomegalovirus serostatus. Along with the approximately 700-subject first cohort, a separate validation cohort of over 90 different subjects was used. To predict cytomegalovirus infection status, the study combined high-throughput TCR immunosequencing, statistical association of individual TCRs with disease status, and machine learning. In a later analysis, previously published TCR beta repertoires from fewer than 750 donors were re-analyzed and high-resolution HLA genotyping was added so that TCR occurrence patterns could be studied. Rather than drawing on any new phenotypic data, the later analysis identified candidate immune exposures from TCR beta sequences and the way those sequences occurred across donors. An earlier analysis of roughly 580 of the donors used high-throughput TCR beta sequencing to judge whether each TCR beta V gene segment behaved as functional or pseudogenic. Donor age, sex, ethnicity and CMV serostatus were compiled together with the repertoire data. A later genetic analysis used genome-wide SNP genotypes for about 60% of the 666 donors, treating that subset as a discovery cohort. All discovery cohort repertoires had been generated using a single sequencing platform. HLA typing included class I and class II loci at four-digit resolution. The number of donors typed differed by locus, with 629-630 for A, B, C, DRB1 and DQB1, around 500 for DQA1, some 570 for DPA1, and some 470 for DPB1. Because of strong linkage in the cohort, a few DR-DQ haplotypes were treated as single units for association and clustering. Among some 400 genotyped donors of the cohort, an average of approximately 240,000 unique TCR beta nucleotide sequences were sequenced per donor, roughly a sixth of them non-productive.

Receptor libraries were prepared by the immunoSEQ multiplex PCR assay. For the multiplex PCR, a mixture combining 60 forward primers for TCR Vbeta segments and 13 reverse primers for TCR Jbeta segments was used. The CDR3 region of rearranged TCR beta genes was amplified from genomic DNA with a multiplex PCR assay. The Illumina HiSeq System was used to sequence the amplified TCR beta libraries as 87-base-pair reads. Processing in the source paper ran as follows. Across the 500 to 850 repertoires, a later analysis counted tens of millions of unique TCR beta chains, some 11 million of which were shared by at least two donors. To remove PCR and sequencing errors, raw reads were error-corrected and collapsed into unique sequences using a nearest-neighbor algorithm that merged closely related sequences. Alignment of CDR3 sequences to IMGT reference sequences was used to assign V, D and J gene segments. Each retained sequence needed at least a six-nucleotide match to both a V gene segment and a J gene segment. A rearrangement counted as productive if the CDR3 had no stop codons and remained in frame with V and J, and every other rearrangement counted as non-productive. Following IMGT convention, CDR3 was defined as the stretch from the second conserved V-encoded cysteine up to the conserved J-encoded phenylalanine. The earlier analysis of about 610 of the donors excluded sequences that lacked an unambiguous match to a single V gene segment. In an earlier analysis of several hundred of the donors, V segments were called functional above 56.7% productive rearrangements and were called segregating when the between-donor standard deviation exceeded 5%. A statistical classification framework was built for diagnosing cytomegalovirus status from the catalog of TCR beta chain sequences. In a later analysis, V and J genes were assigned by comparing TCR nucleotide sequences against IMGT/GENE-DB human TR gene sequences. In a later analysis, CDR3 sequences and most-parsimonious VDJ recombination scenarios were assigned using the TCRdist pipeline. In a later analysis, each TCR beta chain was defined by its CDR3 amino acid sequence together with its V-gene family, and reads lacking a unique V-gene family were excluded. As a way to deal with suspected cross-contamination and a sequencing artifact, a later analysis dropped nearly 600 nucleotide sequences that were highly shared and had low generation probability. A later analysis calculated a clonal expansion index for each public chain from normalized within-repertoire ranks of inferred template counts. In a later analysis, generation probabilities were computed with a VDJ recombination model fitted to out-of-frame rearrangements, and the resulting probabilities were checked against IGoR. In a later analysis, hypergeometric tests were used to score TCR-TCR, TCR-HLA and TCR-CMV co-occurrence, with a repertoire-size bias correction applied to TCR pairs. To estimate false discovery rates, a later analysis permuted the HLA or CMV assignments 20 times. In a later analysis, co-occurring TCRs were grouped with DBSCAN, and TCRdist sequence similarity was added when clustering was performed within HLA-allele-positive subsets. Repertoires with fewer than 30,000 or more than 120,000 public chains were left out of co-occurrence clustering, as were four to six repertoires with anomalous nucleotide sharing. Entries here come from immuneACCESS through TCRdb and include only in-frame sequences with V and J called. Some clones fail to appear in such tables; in the studies checked, an unresolved V gene covers under half of the shortfall, and the cause of the remainder is unknown. The V and J calls and the clone size are those of that table, but D and trimming were determined from the DNA. The sample yields about 190,000 clones; 70% to 75% were counted once. The ten largest account for approximately 3.1% of the sample.

From a lookup of the germline V gene (reference sequence), CDR1 and CDR2 are SSHAT and FNYEAQ. The CDR3 numbers 13 residues from cysteine through phenylalanine. The DNA shown is the 39-base CDR3, in frame from base 1. The paper as a whole reports these results and caveats: According to a later analysis, TCR association rates differed among HLA loci, with DRB1 alleles showing the most associated TCRs and HLA-C alleles showing the fewest. In both the original and validation cohorts, the classifier was reported to diagnose cytomegalovirus status with high specificity and sensitivity. Because counts were too low, about 15 rarely observed V segments, including chromosome 9 orphons, were left out of the earlier analysis of 587 of the donors. According to a later analysis, most CMV-associated TCR beta chains appeared to be HLA-restricted, and the HLA associations seemed to be driven largely by CMV exposure. According to a later genetic analysis, donors in an Asian-associated ancestry cluster had fewer N-insertions in productive TCRs than the roughly 660-donor mean. In vitro tests confirmed that three of the cytomegalovirus-associated TCR beta chains recognize cytomegalovirus antigens. It was suggested by the authors that the approach could potentially be generalized to other disease states and immunological phenotypes. Because some donors lacked HLA typing at each locus, the association tests relied only on the typed subset. Correlated functional status among segregating V segments might be attributable to linkage disequilibrium, but an unknown experimental factor could not be ruled out. A later genetic analysis associated a missense DCLRE1C variant with V-gene and J-gene trimming of TCR beta chains, and an independent cohort replicated the association. The sequencing pipeline was judged likely to have produced a cluster of highly shared sequence variants as a technical artifact. The only immune exposure information available for the cohort was CMV serostatus. Roughly uniform sequencing depth across donors was assumed in presence/absence analyses, although this assumption may not hold. A further reported finding was that TCR beta sequences accurately predicted the HLA-A and HLA-B alleles for most subjects in the first cohort. Strong co-occurrence of HLA alleles, especially DR and DQ, made assigning TCR associations to individual alleles difficult. A later analysis found that HLA-associated TCR beta chains were more clonally expanded and had lower generation probabilities than equally common non-associated chains. The 87-base-pair reads could not distinguish some IMGT-functional V segments, including TRBV6-2 and TRBV6-3, so those segments were excluded. According to a later analysis, parvovirus B19, influenza, CMV and Epstein-Barr virus appeared linked to several top co-occurrence clusters. Most TCR sequences were seen in very few donors, while some public TCRs were found in many individuals. Broadly in line with IMGT annotations, most TCR beta V segments showed up in productive rearrangements about 90% or about 30% of the time in an earlier analysis of approximately 600 of the donors. In a later analysis, about 17,000 TCR beta sequences were associated with specific HLA alleles at a false discovery rate of 0.05. In the study, 164 TCR beta chains were listed as associated with cytomegalovirus. This cohort had only TCR beta chains sequenced, and the lack of alpha or paired-chain data limited which features could be detected.

This clone was observed a few times. No cognate antigen has been identified for it. A read error may account for a junction end that differs from germline. The cohort comprised some 730 healthy bone marrow donors. All cohort members were sampled while nominally healthy, although unrecorded immune exposures were likely present. The donor was CMV seropositive and was included in the group of approximately 300 seropositive cohort members. A peripheral blood sample was collected from each donor, and TCR beta sequencing was performed on peripheral blood mononuclear cells. The Qiagen DNeasy Blood Extraction Kit was used to extract genomic DNA from the blood cell samples.

The specimen sequenced was PBMCs. The chain was built from TRBV7-7 and TRBJ1-1, with the D gene call left open. The TCR comes from a woman aged 25 to 45 in good health and CMV-seropositive. The nucleotide sequence reads TGTGCTAGCAGCTTAGCTGAGTTCACTGAAGCTTTCTTT. Translation gives CASSLAEFTEAFF.